The clone carrying this T cell receptor (beta chain) occurred a few times. The CDR3 loop spans 13 amino acids. Trimming left V 3 bases short and J 3 bases short, with 5 bases between. Germline V gives CDR1 SEHNR, CDR2 FQNEAQ (reference sequence). The sample originates from a study of blood T cell repertoires in COVID-19. Study-level information: From the United States, Italy and Spain came samples of acute and convalescent COVID-19. PBMCs, B-cell-depleted T cells, or T cells were the source of the cDNA or gDNA that made up the material.

In the original workflow: Reference gene primers were amplified, and this amplification served to estimate nucleated cell counts. This table comes from immunoSEQ multiplex PCR, and its TCRdb copy is limited to in-frame clones, with some not included. Clone size and V and J calls were adopted from that table, with D and trimming inferred from the DNA. Of under 80,000 clones in the sample, about 80% were seen once. The rearrangement joins TRBV7-9 to TRBJ2-2; a possible D gene is TRBD2 (5 bases). Specimen: peripheral blood. The sequence was collected from a woman in her sixties with acute or convalescent COVID-19. As DNA, the CDR3 is TGTGCCAGCAGCTTCGGGGACACCGGGGAGCTGTTTTTT. This translates into CASSFGDTGELFF.